Listed below are T cell receptor beta chains from one sample, sequenced in a study of blood T cell repertoires in COVID-19. Data came from immunoSEQ multiplex PCR; TCRdb stores just in-frame clones and leaves some out. In the table there are a few hundred thousand clones, around 87% of which are singletons. The source material was PBMCs or T cells enriched from blood (not recorded which). The receptors were sampled from a man aged 40-55 years in a cohort exposed to, infected with or recovered from COVID-19 (not recorded which). The CDR3 runs from the conserved cysteine through the conserved F or W. Fields, in order: J gene, clone size, D gene, V gene, CDR3 DNA, CDR3 protein. The D gene is left open where the match is weak. Rows give clone size only sometimes, using once, few, many, or a class for an expanded clone.

>TRBJ2-5|-|-|TRBV15
TGTGCCACCAGCTGGGCGGGTGCCCAAGAGACCCAGTACTTC
CATSWAGAQETQYF
>TRBJ2-3|-|TRBD2|TRBV11-3
TGTGCCAGCAGCGCGGGGCTAGCGGCCCAAGGCGCAGATACGCAGTATTTT
CASSAGLAAQGADTQYF
>TRBJ1-5|-|-|TRBV4-1
TGCGCCAGCTCTCACCTTGGGCAGGGTACCGATCAGCCCCAGCATTTT
CASSHLGQGTDQPQHF
>TRBJ2-1|-|-|TRBV18
TGTGCCAGCTCCCAAGACAGAGAACCGTACAATGAGCAGTTCTTC
CASSQDREPYNEQFF
>TRBJ2-7|-|TRBD1|TRBV11-3
TGTGCCAGCAGCGTGGACAGGGCCGGCGAGCAGTACTTC
CASSVDRAGEQYF
>TRBJ1-5|-|TRBD1|TRBV19
TGTGCCACACAGGGGGCTTCGGGTTATCAGCCCCAGCATTTT
CATQGASGYQPQHF
>TRBJ1-1|-|-|TRBV2
TGTGCCAGCCGAGGATTGACCCCGATGAACACTGAAGCTTTCTTT
CASRGLTPMNTEAFF
>TRBJ1-1|-|-|TRBV19
TGTGCCAGTAGTGTACGACAGCCGAACACTGAAGCTTTCTTT
CASSVRQPNTEAFF
>TRBJ2-3|once|TRBD2|TRBV7-8
TGTGCCAGCAGCCAAGGGGCTAGCGGGTTGAATACGCAGTATTTT
CASSQGASGLNTQYF
>TRBJ2-1|-|TRBD2|TRBV7-2
TGTGCCAGCAGCCCCCGACTAGCGGGAATCTCCTACAATGAGCAGTTCTTC
CASSPRLAGISYNEQFF
>TRBJ2-6|-|-|TRBV3-1/TRBV3-2
TGTGCCAGCAGGCCGGGGGGCAGCTCTGGGGCCAACGTCCTGACTTTC
CASRPGGSSGANVLTF
>TRBJ2-3|once|-|TRBV7-4
TGTGCCAGCAGCTTTGGTAGGCAGTATTTT
CASSFGRQYF
>TRBJ1-2|-|TRBD1|TRBV6-5
TGTGCCAGCAGCCCAACTAAAGGACAGGGGTCGGGCTACACCTTC
CASSPTKGQGSGYTF
>TRBJ1-2|-|TRBD1|TRBV5-1
TGCGCCAGCAGCTCCCCCGGGACAGGCAACTATGGCTACACCTTC
CASSSPGTGNYGYTF
>TRBJ2-1|once|TRBD2|TRBV5-1
TGCGCCAGCAGCTCGCACCGGGGGGACAATGAGCAGTTCTTC
CASSSHRGDNEQFF
>TRBJ2-7|few|TRBD2|TRBV27
TGTGCCAGCAGTTTAGGGACGGCTAGCGGAACCTACGAGCAGTACTTC
CASSLGTASGTYEQYF
>TRBJ1-4|-|-|TRBV29-1
TGCAGCGCCGGGGGGTCTAATGAAAAACTGTTTTTT
CSAGGSNEKLFF
>TRBJ2-1|-|-|TRBV3-1/TRBV3-2
TGTGCCAGCAGCCAAGGGGGCTGGAATGAGCAGTTCTTC
CASSQGGWNEQFF
>TRBJ2-5|-|TRBD2|TRBV10-3
TGTGCCATAACTAGCGGGAGGGGAGGAGAGACCCAGTACTTC
CAITSGRGGETQYF
>TRBJ2-3|-|TRBD2|TRBV5-1
TGCGCCAGCAGCCTCGGACTAGCGGGGGACACAGATACGCAGTATTTT
CASSLGLAGDTDTQYF
>TRBJ1-2|-|-|TRBV28
TGTGCCAGCAGCCACCGTAACAGGGATGGCTACACCTTC
CASSHRNRDGYTF
>TRBJ1-1|-|-|TRBV2
TGTGCCGAGTACGTTGCCATACAAGCTTTCTTT
CAEYVAIQAFF
>TRBJ2-7|-|TRBD2|TRBV7-2
TGTGCCAGCAGCTTAACTAGCGGATACTCCTACGAGCAGTACTTC
CASSLTSGYSYEQYF
>TRBJ1-5|-|-|TRBV10-2
TGCGCCAGCAGTGAAACAGGGAGAAATCAGCCCCAGCATTTT
CASSETGRNQPQHF
>TRBJ1-4|-|TRBD1|TRBV19
TGTGCCAGTAGTATCGACAGGGCAACTAATGAAAAACTGTTTTTT
CASSIDRATNEKLFF
>TRBJ2-1|few|TRBD2|TRBV18
TGTGCCAGCTCGCCTCCCCTAGCGGGGAGCTCCTACAATGAGCAGTTCTTC
CASSPPLAGSSYNEQFF
>TRBJ2-3|once|-|TRBV11-2
TGTGCCAGCAGCTTAGCCTATGGCACAGATACGCAGTATTTT
CASSLAYGTDTQYF
>TRBJ2-7|-|TRBD2|TRBV7-2
TGTGCCAGCAGCCCTGGACTAGCGGGTATTCTTGCGCAGTACTTC
CASSPGLAGILAQYF
>TRBJ1-2|-|-|TRBV7-2
TGTGCCAGCAGCCTGCAGGGAAACTATGGCTACACCTTC
CASSLQGNYGYTF
>TRBJ1-5|-|-|TRBV28
TGTGCCAGCAGTTTTTTTACAATGCCCCAGCATTTT
CASSFFTMPQHF
>TRBJ2-7|-|-|TRBV10-3
TGTGCCATCAGCCGCTTCTACCCGGGACAAATCTACGAGCAGTACTTC
CAISRFYPGQIYEQYF
>TRBJ1-3|-|-|TRBV19
TGTGCCAGTAGTATATCCAGGGAGGCTGGAAACACCATATATTTT
CASSISREAGNTIYF
>TRBJ2-2|few|-|TRBV4-2
TGTGCCAGCAGCCAAAGTCGGGAGTCCGGGGAGCTGTTTTTT
CASSQSRESGELFF
>TRBJ1-1|-|-|TRBV9
TGTGCCAGCAGCGTGCAGATGTTCACTGAAGCTTTCTTT
CASSVQMFTEAFF
>TRBJ2-6|-|TRBD2|TRBV27
TGTGCCAGCAGTTCGGGACTAGCGGGATTCTTTCGGGCCAACGTCCTGACTTTC
CASSSGLAGFFRANVLTF
>TRBJ1-1|-|TRBD1|TRBV30
TGTGCCTGCCTTCGACTACAGGGGAAAGCTTTCTTT
CACLRLQGKAFF
>TRBJ2-6|few|-|TRBV6-1
TGTGCCAGCAGTGATCACAGCGGCTCTGGGGCCAACGTCCTGACTTTC
CASSDHSGSGANVLTF
>TRBJ2-1|-|-|TRBV29-1
TGCAGCGTAGGGGCACGAGCTGCCTCCTCCTACAATGAGCAGTTCTTC
CSVGARAASSYNEQFF
>TRBJ1-1|-|TRBD1|TRBV30
TGTGCCTGGATCCACAGGGGAAACACTGAAGCTTTCTTT
CAWIHRGNTEAFF
>TRBJ1-6|few|-|TRBV14
TGTGCCAGCAGCCTCGAAACAGGAAATTCACCCCTCCACTTT
CASSLETGNSPLHF
>TRBJ2-7|-|-|TRBV13
TGTGCCAGCAGCTTAGTAGGAGGGAGTCAATACGAGCAGTACTTC
CASSLVGGSQYEQYF
>TRBJ2-1|-|TRBD2|TRBV5-4
TGTGCCAGCAGCTTGGCTTTAGCGGGAGCGGGTGAGCAGTTCTTC
CASSLALAGAGEQFF